The source of this T cell receptor beta chain is a study of blood T cell repertoires in COVID-19 (dated by TCRdb to 2020 to 2022). About the investigation overall: Samples covering the acute and convalescent phases of COVID-19 were provided by collaborators in the United States, Italy and Spain. The material from the prospective study consisted of cDNA or gDNA derived from T cells, B-cell-depleted T cells, or PBMCs. Subjects who had been exposed to COVID-19, were actively infected with it, or had recovered from it provided the deeply sampled blood TCRbeta repertoires that made up the dataset. A freely available public database, intended as a resource for researchers studying the immune response to SARS-CoV-2, is where the repertoires were released. The samples were drawn from two sources: the first 160 participants of the ongoing ImmuneRACE study, and some 1,300 subjects contributed by 6 global collaborators. The sample metadata nearly always contained a de-identified subject ID, COVID-19 status, age in years and sex. Where available, HLA class I and class II types were taken from metadata supplied by the sample provider and were not determined by assay-based typing.

Whole blood was collected in K2EDTA tubes by collaborating institutions according to the institutions' own protocols. For TCRbeta analysis, collaborators shipped samples in one of three forms: frozen whole blood, isolated PBMCs, or DNA extracted from either of those sample types. Of note for this clone: Its antigen has not been determined. The input lacks base qualities; no much larger clone sits a single base away.

Spanning cysteine to phenylalanine, the CDR3 consists of 16 amino acids. Only the CDR3 DNA is retained, 48 bases long and in frame from the first base. Cut back by 1 base and 2 bases, the V and J ends lie 11 bases apart. Via the germline V gene, CDR1 is SGHTA and CDR2 FQGNSA. The immunoSEQ Assay, a bias-controlled multiplex PCR, was used to amplify TCRbeta CDR3 regions from genomic DNA. The published analysis was carried out like this. The number of nucleated cells in each sample was estimated from the amplification of reference gene primers within the assay. To quantify the absolute abundance of each unique TCRbeta CDR3 rearrangement, sequence reads were collapsed and filtered. For each sample, productive Simpson clonality was calculated as the square root of Simpson's diversity index across productive rearrangements. TCRdb mirrors the immuneACCESS table, restricted to in-frame sequences. Some clones are absent from its copies; in checked studies, under half trace to an unresolved V gene, and the reason for the others is unknown. The V and J calls and the clone size are those of that table, but D and trimming were determined from the DNA. A total of 250,000 to 350,000 clones appear in this sample, 87% of them only once. Approximately 2% of the sample comes from the top ten.

Points the paper makes about the study in general: Clinical and demographic metadata were provided uncurated, with the amount varying by source and participant.

The receptor comes from a man in his late teens or twenties with active or convalescent COVID-19. The chain links TRBV7-2 with TRBJ2-2, with no reliable assignment of the D segment. The sample comprised peripheral blood. The nucleotide sequence reads as follows: TGTGCCAGCAGCTTAGTTGTGGTCAGAAACACCGGGGAGCTGTTTTTT. Translation gives CASSLVVVRNTGELFF.